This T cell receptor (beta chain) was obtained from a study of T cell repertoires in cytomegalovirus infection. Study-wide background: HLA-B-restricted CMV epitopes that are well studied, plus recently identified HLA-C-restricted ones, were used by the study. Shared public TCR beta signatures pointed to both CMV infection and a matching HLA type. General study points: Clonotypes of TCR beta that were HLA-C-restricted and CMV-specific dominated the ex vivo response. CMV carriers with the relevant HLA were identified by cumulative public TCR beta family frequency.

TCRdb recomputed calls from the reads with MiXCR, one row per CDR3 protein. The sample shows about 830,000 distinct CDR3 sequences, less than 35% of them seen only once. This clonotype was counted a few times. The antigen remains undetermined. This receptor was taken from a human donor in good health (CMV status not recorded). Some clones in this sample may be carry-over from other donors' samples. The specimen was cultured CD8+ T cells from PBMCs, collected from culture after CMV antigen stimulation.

CDR3 residues: CASSEFSVSEQYV. The CDR3, as DNA: TGTGCCAGCAGTGAATTCTCGGTTTCCGAGCAGTACGTC. The J gene is TRBJ2-7, the V gene TRBV2; unclear D gene. Germline assignment: CDR1 SNHLY and CDR2 FYNNEI. The V end lost 2 bases, the J end lost 6 bases, and 11 bases lay between the germline ends. This CDR3 is built from 13 residues.